The rows below give T cell receptor beta chains drawn from one sample of a study of cytomegalovirus exposure and HLA in healthy donors. Sequencing was performed with immunoSEQ multiplex PCR; in TCRdb, only in-frame clones are kept and a portion is missing. The table has tens of thousands of clones, approximately 75% seen once; the top ten hold approximately 3.5%. Specimen: PBMCs. These receptors were taken from a woman aged 40 to 49 in good health and CMV-seropositive. Both conserved end residues are part of each CDR3. Fields, in order: clone size, J gene, V gene, D gene, CDR3 length, CDR3 protein, CDR3 DNA. The D gene is left open where the match is weak. Rows give clone size only sometimes, using once, few, many, or a class for an expanded clone.

>-|TRBJ1-2|TRBV6-1|-|14
CASSEAGGGYGYTF
TGTGCCAGCAGTGAAGCAGGGGGAGGGTATGGCTACACCTTC
>-|TRBJ2-3|TRBV5-1|TRBD1|15
CASSFAGQGSDTQYF
TGCGCCAGCAGCTTTGCGGGACAGGGCTCAGATACGCAGTATTTT
>-|TRBJ2-5|TRBV19|TRBD1|13
CASRGTDQETQYF
TGTGCCAGTCGAGGGACAGACCAAGAGACCCAGTACTTC
>few|TRBJ2-5|TRBV10-2|TRBD2|14
CASLDAGGEETQYF
TGCGCCAGCTTGGACGCGGGGGGCGAAGAGACCCAGTACTTC
>-|TRBJ2-1|TRBV15|TRBD1|16
CATSRYGTGRNNEQFF
TGTGCCACCAGCAGATATGGGACAGGAAGAAACAATGAGCAGTTCTTC
>-|TRBJ1-5|TRBV4-1|TRBD1|16
CASSLGTGASNQPQHF
TGCGCCAGCAGCCTCGGGACAGGGGCTAGCAATCAGCCCCAGCATTTT
>-|TRBJ1-2|TRBV10-2|-|17
CASSERPTTNRARGYTF
TGCGCCAGCAGTGAGAGACCCACAACCAACAGGGCCAGGGGCTACACCTTC
>-|TRBJ1-5|TRBV18|TRBD1|15
CASSARQGSNQPQHF
TGTGCCAGCTCAGCTAGACAGGGTAGTAATCAGCCCCAGCATTTT
>-|TRBJ1-4|TRBV19|-|14
CASSIKAGNEKLFF
TGTGCCAGTAGTATCAAAGCAGGGAATGAAAAACTGTTTTTT
>few|TRBJ2-5|TRBV19|TRBD2|19
CASSSGRLAGGIYQETQYF
TGTGCCAGTAGTAGTGGGAGACTAGCGGGGGGGATTTACCAAGAGACCCAGTACTTC
>-|TRBJ1-2|TRBV7-9|TRBD1|17
CASSLWDRDTSIRGYTF
TGTGCCAGCAGCTTATGGGACAGGGATACCTCTATCCGGGGCTACACCTTC
>-|TRBJ1-2|TRBV19|-|11
CASPRGDGYTF
TGTGCCAGCCCCAGGGGAGATGGCTACACCTTC
>-|TRBJ2-1|TRBV4-3|-|15
CASSQEGGYYNEQFF
TGCGCCAGCAGCCAAGAAGGAGGGTACTACAATGAGCAGTTCTTC
>-|TRBJ2-4|TRBV4-2|TRBD2|20
CASSQETPLTSGGAKNIQYF
TGTGCCAGCAGCCAAGAGACCCCCCTCACTAGCGGGGGAGCCAAAAACATTCAGTACTTC
>-|TRBJ2-2|TRBV4-1|-|16
CASSQDRGLLVGELFF
TGCGCCAGCAGCCAAGATCGGGGACTCCTGGTCGGGGAGCTGTTTTTT
>few|TRBJ2-3|TRBV6-4|TRBD1|14
CASSDGQGADTQYF
TGTGCCAGCAGTGACGGACAGGGGGCAGATACGCAGTATTTT
>-|TRBJ1-1|TRBV27|-|14
CASSLGALNTEAFF
TGTGCCAGCAGTCTTGGGGCCCTGAACACTGAAGCTTTCTTT
>-|TRBJ2-1|TRBV4-2|TRBD2|15
CASATTSGVYNEQFF
TGTGCCAGCGCTACCACTAGCGGGGTCTACAATGAGCAGTTCTTC
>-|TRBJ2-7|TRBV7-9|-|16
CASSPMVWSGSYEQYF
TGTGCCAGCAGCCCGATGGTTTGGTCGGGCTCCTACGAGCAGTACTTC